The next 17 T cell receptor beta chains were all read from a single sample in a study of T cells after posttransplantation cyclophosphamide. Clones were read by immunoSEQ multiplex PCR, and TCRdb kept only the in-frame ones, dropping some. Sampling found some 43,000 clones, none seen once. Sequenced material: PBMCs. These receptors originate from a middle-aged man in good health, CMV-negative, and a related stem cell transplant donor.

This clone appeared many times. The chain has TRBV4-3 and TRBJ1-2, with TRBD1 as a possible D gene (6 bases). CDR1 is LGHNA, CDR2 YSLEER, per germline. The CDR3 totals 14 residues. V lost 0 bases to trimming and J lost 7 bases, with 12 bases between them. The CDR3 spells CASSQEDRSVGYTF. Here the CDR3 DNA reads TGCGCCAGCAGCCAAGAAGACAGGTCGGTTGGCTACACCTTC.

The chain uses TRBV6-1 and TRBJ1-5; no clear D. The CDR3 consists of 12 residues. Germline CDR1 is MNHNS and CDR2 is SASEGT. Trimming cost V 5 bases and J 9 bases, with 11 bases left between them. DNA for the CDR3: TGTGCCAGCAGTTCCCCGGGAGGGCCCCAGCATTTT. Its translation: CASSSPGGPQHF.

The table lists this clone with many counts. The chain couples TRBV4-3 to TRBJ1-4; 8 nucleotides line up with TRBD1. With V trimmed by 1 base and J by 7 bases, 8 bases remained unmatched. This CDR3 spans 16 amino acids. Germline CDR1 reads LGHNA; CDR2 reads YSLEER. In DNA, the CDR3 is TGCGCCAGCAGCCAAGTGACAGGGGCGTTCGGTGAAAAACTGTTTTTT. The encoded protein is CASSQVTGAFGEKLFF.

This clone was counted many times. This chain uses TRBV7-9 with TRBJ1-3, with D perhaps matching TRBD1 (6 bases). Germline V CDR1 and CDR2: SEHNR, FQNEAQ (reference sequence). This CDR3 comprises 13 residues. Trimming removed 6 bases at V and 7 bases at J, with 13 bases between. The CDR3 reads CASRHNQGNTIYF. The CDR3 bases are TGTGCCAGCAGACACAATCAGGGGAACACCATATATTTT.

The sample holds a few counts of this clone. This rearrangement joins TRBV6-1 to TRBJ1-6, with a tentative D call TRBD1 (5 bases). Germline lookup yields CDR1 MNHNS and CDR2 SASEGT. The CDR3 totals 12 residues. Trimming left V 8 bases short and J 9 bases short, with 11 bases between. CDR3 region: CASSRVLSPLHF. The CDR3 DNA follows: TGTGCCAGCTCCAGGGTTCTTTCACCCCTCCACTTT.

This clone appeared many times. The rearrangement uses TRBV29-1 and TRBJ1-2, with 7 positions matching TRBD1. CDR3 size: 10 residues. V shed 6 bases and J 11 bases; nucleotides not matched to a gene: 6. Germline values: CDR1 SQVTM, CDR2 ANQGSEA. The CDR3 bases are TGCAGCGTACATGGGACAGAATACACCTTC. It codes for CSVHGTEYTF.

The sample holds many counts of this clone. The CDR3 sequence is CASSSRDFVETQYF. The CDR3 nucleotides read TGTGCCAGCAGTTCCCGGGACTTTGTGGAGACCCAGTACTTC. The rearrangement joins TRBV28 to TRBJ2-5, with D maybe TRBD2 (6 bases). Per the germline V gene, CDR1 is MDHEN and CDR2 is SYDVKM. The CDR3 is 14 amino acids. V was pared by 4 bases and J by 5 bases, with 14 bases between.

This clone was found many times. Distinct nucleotide sequences in the sample also encode this CDR3. The V and J genes are TRBV6-5 and TRBJ2-2; D might be TRBD2 (5 bases). Trimming removed 7 bases from V and 8 bases from J, with 11 bases in between. CDR3 length: 12 amino acids. The V gene's germline CDR1 is MNHEY and CDR2 SVGAGI. CDR3 DNA sequence: TGTGCCAGCATTAACCGGGGTGGGGAGCTGTTTTTT. Translated, it gives CASINRGGELFF.

Concerning this clone: This clone may be a read error of a much larger clone one base away. The genes are TRBV7-9 and TRBJ2-5; 12 nucleotides line up with TRBD1. The end of the DNA aligns better with TRBJ2-7, so the J call may be wrong. Germline CDR1 SEHNR, CDR2 FQNEAQ (reference sequence). This CDR3 has 14 amino acids. The CDR3 is CASSSGTGGVEQYF. Written as DNA, the CDR3 is TGTGCCAGCAGCTCCGGGACAGGGGGCGTCGAGCAGTACTTC.

This clone came up many times. This rearrangement joins TRBV19 to TRBJ1-1; TRBD1 matches at 8 bases. The germline V gene encodes CDR1 LNHDA and CDR2 SQIVND (reference sequence). Trimming removed 5 bases from V and 5 bases from J; junction bases left unmatched: 4. CDR3 length equals 13 residues. CDR3 residues: CASSSRTGTEAFF. The DNA of the CDR3 is TGTGCCAGTAGTTCTCGGACAGGGACTGAAGCTTTCTTT.

This clone was counted many times. The chain has TRBV28 and TRBJ2-7; D is unclear. The CDR3 contains 15 residues. With 4 bases removed from V and 6 bases from J, the gap between germline ends came to 19 bases. Germline CDR1 is MDHEN and CDR2 is SYDVKM. The CDR3 coding sequence is TGTGCCAGCAGTTCCCGGCACAGTTCCGTCTTCGAGCAGTACTTC. Translated: CASSSRHSSVFEQYF. Full variable domain (remainder filled in from reference TRBV28 and TRBJ2-7): DVKVTQSSRYLVKRTGEKVFLECVQDMDHENMFWYRQDPGLGLRLIYFSYDVKMKEKGDIPEGYSVSREKKERFSLILESASTNQTSMYLCASSSRHSSVFEQYFGPGTRLTVT.

This clone was seen repeatedly, ten times or more. This sequence joins TRBV7-2 and TRBJ2-3; a weak D match, TRBD2 (5 bases). This CDR3 is built from 15 residues. CDR1 is SGHTA, CDR2 FQGNSA, per germline. V shed 0 bases and J shed 1 base, with 8 bases lying between them. This CDR3 is CASSLAGVGTDTQYF. CDR3 DNA: TGTGCCAGCAGCTTAGCGGGAGTGGGCACAGATACGCAGTATTTT.

This clone was picked up many times. The chain combines TRBV7-9 with TRBJ2-2, with no clear D. Per germline, CDR1 SEHNR and CDR2 FQNEAQ (reference sequence). The ends were cut back, 4 bases at V and 8 bases at J, with 11 bases in the middle. CDR3 size: 13 residues. The CDR3 coding sequence is TGTGCCAGCAGCTCCCTAACCAAAGGGGAGCTGTTTTTT. This gives the protein CASSSLTKGELFF.

This clone appeared many times. The chain is built from TRBV19 and TRBJ1-1; D not resolved. Germline CDR1 is LNHDA and CDR2 is SQIVND (reference sequence). The CDR3 is made up of 16 amino acids. The V and J ends lost 1 base and 1 base respectively, with 13 bases between them. CDR3 in amino acids: CASSIGYGAANTEAFF. The DNA for the CDR3 is TGTGCCAGTAGTATAGGTTATGGAGCAGCGAACACTGAAGCTTTCTTT.

In this sample, this clone turned up many times. This chain joins TRBV29-1 and TRBJ2-1; tentatively, D is TRBD2 (5 bases). CDR3 length: 10 residues. CDR1 SQVTM and CDR2 ANQGSEA come from the germline V gene. The ends were cut back, 5 bases at V and 10 bases at J, with 9 bases in the middle. CDR3 DNA: TGCAGCGTTCAGAGAGGGGAGCAGTTCTTC. Protein product: CSVQRGEQFF.

This clone appeared many times. The rearrangement links TRBV18 to TRBJ1-2; D uncertain. CDR1 and CDR2 from the germline V gene are KGHSH and LQKENI. The CDR3 has 16 amino acids. Trimming cost V 2 bases and J 8 bases, with 21 bases left between them. The CDR3 coding sequence is TGTGCCAGCTCACCAAATTCAGGCACGGGAAATCAGGGCTACACCTTC. It codes for CASSPNSGTGNQGYTF.

This clone was observed many times. V is TRBV18 and J is TRBJ2-2; TRBD2 agrees at 14 bases. The germline gives CDR1 KGHSH, CDR2 LQKENI. V lost 6 bases to trimming and J lost 3 bases; unmatched junction nucleotides: 9. The CDR3 consists of 18 residues. DNA for the CDR3: TGTGCCAGCTCCCGCGGGACTAGCGGGAGTTGGTACACCGGGGAGCTGTTTTTT. It encodes CASSRGTSGSWYTGELFF. The full variable domain, with the rest looked up from reference TRBV18 and TRBJ2-2, is NAGVMQNPRHLVRRRGQEARLRCSPMKGHSHVYWYRQLPEEGLKFMVYLQKENIIDESGMPKERFSAEFPKEGPSILRIQQVVRGDSAAYFCASSRGTSGSWYTGELFFGEGSRLTVL.